The clone carrying this TCR beta chain was recorded many times. The data stem from a study of T cells in Graves' hyperthyroidism and ophthalmopathy. RNA transcripts yielded amplified TCR beta CDR3 regions. The HTBI primer set was used in a first-round RT-PCR of the TCR CDR3. TCRdb redid the calling of the multiplex PCR reads with MiXCR, one entry per CDR3 protein. This repertoire shows about 410,000 distinct CDR3 sequences, roughly 14% found once; its top ten account for about 13%. Material for sequencing was blood. This sequence originates from a man aged 18 to 29 with Graves' ophthalmopathy.

This CDR3 is CASSEMVSSYNEQFF. The CDR3 DNA reads TGTGCCAGCAGTGAAATGGTATCCTCCTACAATGAGCAGTTCTTC. This chain connects TRBV6-1 to TRBJ2-1; no clear D gene. The CDR3 is made up of 15 amino acids. V lost 2 bases to trimming and J lost 0 bases, with 8 bases between them. Germline V lookup: CDR1 MNHNS, CDR2 SASEGT.